The clone carrying this T cell receptor beta chain was detected many times. The record originates from a study of CD4 and CD8 cells across lung adenocarcinoma regions. The patients had localized lung adenocarcinoma, a non-small cell subtype. The CDR3 is 14 residues long. A single record per CDR3 protein comes from TCRdb applying MiXCR to the PCR reads. The top ten hold approximately 48% of the sample, which has about 25,000 distinct CDR3 sequences, over 45% seen once. The TCR originated in a male donor with lung adenocarcinoma. The CD4 and CD8 labels of this study may be unreliable. Material for sequencing was CD8+ T cells from the center of a lung tumor. V and J are TRBV12-3 or TRBV12-4 and TRBJ2-1; 7 bases agree with TRBD1. The J call may be faulty, since TRBJ2-5 better matches the DNA end. The CDR3 reads CASSLGTGGKTQYF. CDR3 nucleotide sequence: TGTGCCAGCAGTTTAGGGACAGGTGGGAAGACCCAGTACTTC.